This note documents a single TCR beta chain sequence. No antigen is known for it. Germline loops: CDR1 SGHRS, CDR2 YFSETQ. V was trimmed by 1 base and J by 6 bases, leaving 16 bases between them. The CDR3 length is 16 residues. The data are from a study of identical twins. A universal primer site was created by template switching, with the cDNA bearing unique molecular identifiers. Each CDR3 protein gets one entry after TCRdb re-called the 5' RACE reads with MiXCR. The sample consists of some 460,000 distinct CDR3 sequences, 14% of them appearing once. Study results and limitations: The study reached conclusions through statistical analysis that was cross-sectional, not following the same donors. The study found weaker excess twin sharing in beta out-of-frame sequences.

These records were also assigned to another study, of yellow fever vaccine responses in identical twins.

The chain uses TRBV5-1 and TRBJ2-2, with D possibly TRBD2 on 6 matching bases. The TCR comes from a woman aged 18 to 35 in good health. Sequencing was carried out using CD4+ T cells sorted from blood. The CDR3 DNA sequence: TGCGCCAGCAGCTTGCCGGGACTTGCTTTAGCCGGGGAGCTGTTTTTT. It specifies CASSLPGLALAGELFF.